This T cell receptor (beta chain) derives from a study of T cell repertoires in cytomegalovirus infection. Study summary: Recently identified HLA-C-restricted CMV epitopes were used, and well-studied HLA-B-restricted CMV epitopes were used as well. Matching HLA type, along with CMV infection, was indicated by public TCR beta signatures. Study results and caveats: HLA-C-restricted CMV clonotypes gave the most frequent clonotype in two of eight donors. The cumulative frequency of public TCR beta families distinguished individuals who carried CMV together with the relevant HLA.

MiXCR was run by TCRdb on the reads, yielding one entry per CDR3 protein. This sample has fewer than 1,000,000 distinct CDR3 sequences, with about a third found just once. Note on this clonotype: The antigen is undetermined.

This CDR3 contains 14 residues. V lost 5 bases, J lost 3 bases, and 7 bases stayed unmatched. CDR1 is DFQATT and CDR2 is SNEGSKA in the germline V gene (reference sequence). The sequence was collected from a human donor in good health (CMV status not recorded). Some clones in this sample may be carry-over from other donors' samples. Sequenced here: cultured CD8+ T cells from PBMCs, sampled from culture after CMV antigen stimulation. The rearrangement joins TRBV20-1 to TRBJ1-5, with 7 bases matching TRBD1. CDR3 sequence: CSAWRQGSNQPQHF. DNA for the CDR3: TGCAGTGCTTGGAGACAGGGCTCCAATCAGCCCCAGCATTTT.